This T cell receptor (beta chain) was recorded in a study of cytomegalovirus exposure and HLA in healthy donors. Study outcomes and limitations: Clonal expansion was found to be greater in HLA-associated TCR beta chains than in equally common others in a later analysis.

The study ran its PCR with 60 Vbeta and 13 Jbeta primers. Using immunoSEQ multiplex PCR, the repertoire was profiled, and TCRdb retains in-frame clones only, with some absent. Of about 140,000 clones detected, approximately 82% appear once; the ten largest clones hold roughly 10%. With respect to this clone: What it binds is not known.

The CDR3 is made up of 16 amino acids. V shed 1 base and J shed 7 bases, with 19 bases lying between them. Per the germline V gene, CDR1 is MGHRA and CDR2 is YSYEKL. Sequencing was carried out using PBMCs. This receptor was taken from a woman aged 60-75 years in good health and CMV-seropositive. The rearrangement links TRBV4-1 to TRBJ2-5; possibly TRBD1 for D (6 bases). Here the CDR3 DNA reads TGCGCCAGCAGCCAAGCTCCGGGACACCCCGGAGGGACCCAGTACTTC. Protein product: CASSQAPGHPGGTQYF.